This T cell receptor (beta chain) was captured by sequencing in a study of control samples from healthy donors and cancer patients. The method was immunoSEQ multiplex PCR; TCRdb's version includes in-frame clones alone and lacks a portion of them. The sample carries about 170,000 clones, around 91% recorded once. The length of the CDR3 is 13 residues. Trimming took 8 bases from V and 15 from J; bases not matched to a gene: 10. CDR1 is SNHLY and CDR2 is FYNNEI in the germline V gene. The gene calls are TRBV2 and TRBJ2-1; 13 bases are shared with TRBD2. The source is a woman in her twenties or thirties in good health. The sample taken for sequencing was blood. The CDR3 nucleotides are TGTGCCAGCGGAACAGGGACTAGCGGGACTCTGTTCTTC. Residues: CASGTGTSGTLFF.